Sequencing of this T cell receptor (beta chain) was carried out in a study of T cell clonality in common variable immunodeficiency. Study conclusions and caveats: In common variable immunodeficiency, TCR beta chains reportedly carried fewer deletions and N-nucleotide insertions.

Clones were sequenced by immunoSEQ multiplex PCR, and TCRdb holds only the in-frame ones, with some missing. Altogether about 37,000 clones were found in the sample, and no singletons occur. The CDR3 covers 14 residues. V lost 4 bases and J 0 bases, leaving 10 bases between the germline ends. CDR1 is MGHRA, CDR2 YSYEKL, per germline. Heparinized whole blood, roughly 4.5 to 8 ml, came from each donor. Ten or more counts support this clone. No antigen is known for it. The read is 3 residues too short to cover the CDR3 end, so that end is filled in from the germline J gene. The specimen sequenced was peripheral blood mononuclear cells. This sequence joins TRBV4-1 and TRBJ2-7; no definite D call. The sequence was obtained from a person aged 18-70 years in good health. The sequenced CDR3 bases are TGCGCCAGCAGCCTAGACGGCGGCTCCTACGAG. Residues: CASSLDGGSYE. The entire CDR3 sequence reads CASSLDGGSYEQYF.